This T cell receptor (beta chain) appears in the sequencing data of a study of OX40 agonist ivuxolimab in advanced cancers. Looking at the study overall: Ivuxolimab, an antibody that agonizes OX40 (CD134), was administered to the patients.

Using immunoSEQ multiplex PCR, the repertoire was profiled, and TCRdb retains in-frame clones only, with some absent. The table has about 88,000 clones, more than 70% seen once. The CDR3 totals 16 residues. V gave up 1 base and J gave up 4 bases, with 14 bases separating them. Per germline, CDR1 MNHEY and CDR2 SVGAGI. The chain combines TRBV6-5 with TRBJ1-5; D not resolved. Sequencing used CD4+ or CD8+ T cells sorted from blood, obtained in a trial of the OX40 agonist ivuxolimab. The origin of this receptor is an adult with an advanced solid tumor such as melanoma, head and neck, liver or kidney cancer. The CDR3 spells CASSYCGGPLNQPQHF. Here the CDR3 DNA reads TGTGCCAGCAGTTACTGCGGTGGGCCCCTTAATCAGCCCCAGCATTTT.